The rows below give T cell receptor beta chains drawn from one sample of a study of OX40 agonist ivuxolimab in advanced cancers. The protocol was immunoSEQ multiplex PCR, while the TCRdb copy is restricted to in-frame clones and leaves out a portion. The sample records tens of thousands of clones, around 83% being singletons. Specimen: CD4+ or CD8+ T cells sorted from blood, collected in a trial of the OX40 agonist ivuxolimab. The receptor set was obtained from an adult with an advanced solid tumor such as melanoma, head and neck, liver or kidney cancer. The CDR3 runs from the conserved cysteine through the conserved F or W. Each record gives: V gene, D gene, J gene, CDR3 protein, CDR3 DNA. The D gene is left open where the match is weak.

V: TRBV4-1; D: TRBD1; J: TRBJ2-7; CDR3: CASSQEQRQGYEQYF; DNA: TGCGCCAGCAGCCAAGAGCAGCGACAGGGCTACGAGCAGTACTTC
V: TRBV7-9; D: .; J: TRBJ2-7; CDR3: CASREGYEQYF; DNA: TGTGCCAGCCGGGAAGGTTACGAGCAGTACTTC
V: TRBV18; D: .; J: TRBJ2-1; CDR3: CASSPSPPSSYNEQFF; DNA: TGTGCCAGCTCACCTTCCCCCCCCAGCTCCTACAATGAGCAGTTCTTC
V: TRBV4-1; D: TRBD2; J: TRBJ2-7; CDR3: CASSQGGASGRYEQYF; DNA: TGCGCCAGCAGCCAAGGAGGCGCTAGCGGGAGATACGAGCAGTACTTC
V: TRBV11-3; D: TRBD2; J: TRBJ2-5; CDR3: CASSFTSGGQETQYF; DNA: TGTGCCAGCAGCTTTACTAGCGGGGGGCAAGAGACCCAGTACTTC
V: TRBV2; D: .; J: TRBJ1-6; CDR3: CASSELGGRSPLHF; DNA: TGTGCCAGCAGTGAACTGGGGGGCAGATCACCCCTCCACTTT
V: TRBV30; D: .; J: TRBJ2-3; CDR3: CAWSVQGGTDTQYF; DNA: TGTGCCTGGAGTGTACAGGGAGGCACAGATACGCAGTATTTT
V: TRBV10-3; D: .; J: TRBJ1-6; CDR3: CAIRGGENSPLHF; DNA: TGTGCCATCAGAGGCGGGGAGAATTCACCCCTCCACTTT
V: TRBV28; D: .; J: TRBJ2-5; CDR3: CASSPGQETQYF; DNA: TGTGCCAGCAGTCCGGGGCAAGAGACCCAGTACTTC
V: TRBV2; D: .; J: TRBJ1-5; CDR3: CASRRAGARNQPQHF; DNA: TGTGCCAGCAGGAGGGCGGGAGCCCGCAATCAGCCCCAGCATTTT
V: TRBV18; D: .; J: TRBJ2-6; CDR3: CASSRTNANGANVLTF; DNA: TGTGCCAGCTCAAGGACCAACGCGAATGGGGCCAACGTCCTGACTTTC
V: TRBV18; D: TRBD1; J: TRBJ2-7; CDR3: CASSPGQGGSYEQYF; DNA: TGTGCCAGCTCACCAGGACAGGGAGGCTCCTACGAGCAGTACTTC
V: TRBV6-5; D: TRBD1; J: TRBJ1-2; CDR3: CASSLRQGANYGYTF; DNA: TGTGCCAGCAGTTTACGACAGGGTGCCAACTATGGCTACACCTTC
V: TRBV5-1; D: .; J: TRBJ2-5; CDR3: CASSLATEETQYF; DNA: TGCGCCAGCAGCTTGGCCACGGAAGAGACCCAGTACTTC
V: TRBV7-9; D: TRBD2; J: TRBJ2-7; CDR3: CASTLWTSGGSEQYF; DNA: TGTGCCAGCACCCTTTGGACTAGCGGGGGGTCCGAGCAGTACTTC